What follows are 13 T cell receptor beta chains derived from one specimen sequenced in a study of cytomegalovirus exposure and HLA in healthy donors. PCR used 60 Vbeta primers and 13 Jbeta primers. The table came from immunoSEQ multiplex PCR; TCRdb's copy has only in-frame clones and leaves some out. The sample holds fewer than 150,000 clones, about 61% seen once. The sample consisted of PBMCs. The receptors were gathered from a man aged 18 to 29 in good health and CMV-seropositive.

The chain employs TRBV5-5 and TRBJ1-1, with TRBD1 matching over 9 bases. CDR1 and CDR2 (germline): SGHKS, YYEKEE (reference sequence). The junction had 8 bases not matched to a gene; V was cut back by 4 bases and J by 1 base. This CDR3 is built from 16 residues. CDR3 sequence (DNA): TGTGCCAGCAGCACCCTTAAGGGACAGGGGAACACTGAAGCTTTCTTT. Translating gives CASSTLKGQGNTEAFF.

As DNA, the CDR3 is TGTGCCAGCAGTGAGCAGGGTGCCCACTCCTACAATGAGCAGTTCTTC. Translation: CASSEQGAHSYNEQFF. The chain recombines TRBV28 with TRBJ2-1, with a possible D match to TRBD1 (5 bases). The CDR3 is made up of 16 amino acids. Trimming removed 5 bases from V and 0 bases from J, with 14 bases in between. The germline V gene has CDR1 MDHEN and CDR2 SYDVKM.

The V gene is TRBV7-9, the J gene TRBJ2-1; 13 bases are shared with TRBD2. V lost 3 bases, J lost 8 bases, and 7 bases stayed unmatched. CDR3 size: 16 residues. Germline CDR1 reads SEHNR; CDR2 reads FQNEAQ (reference sequence). CDR3 sequence: CASSFGLAGARDEQFF. In DNA form, the CDR3 reads TGTGCCAGCAGCTTTGGACTAGCGGGGGCACGGGATGAGCAGTTCTTC.

The V and J genes are TRBV5-5 and TRBJ1-2; TRBD1 matches at 8 bases. There are 18 residues in the CDR3. Germline values: CDR1 SGHKS, CDR2 YYEKEE (reference sequence). The V gene end was trimmed by 4 bases and the J gene end by 3 bases; junction bases not matched to a gene: 17. In DNA, the CDR3 is TGTGCCAGCAGCGAAGAGCGACAGGGGTGGGCTGTGGACTATGGCTACACCTTC. Protein sequence: CASSEERQGWAVDYGYTF.

V is TRBV6-5 and J is TRBJ1-5, with 7 bases matching TRBD1. Germline assignment: CDR1 MNHEY and CDR2 SVGAGI. The CDR3 runs to 15 residues. With 5 bases clipped from V and 4 bases from J, the junction kept 8 bases outside the gene matches. In DNA, the CDR3 is TGTGCCAGCAGTAAGACAGGGTGGGGGAATCAGCCCCAGCATTTT. Its translation is CASSKTGWGNQPQHF.

The chain is built from TRBV29-1 and TRBJ1-1; 10 bases line up with TRBD1. Germline CDR1 reads SQVTM; CDR2 reads ANQGSEA. The CDR3 runs to 13 residues. Trimming took 7 bases from V and 0 from J; bases not matched to a gene: 2. CDR3 protein: CSGGQGLNTEAFF. The CDR3, as DNA: TGCAGCGGGGGACAGGGGTTGAACACTGAAGCTTTCTTT.

The chain recombines TRBV4-1 with TRBJ1-1; D remains ambiguous. V was trimmed by 0 bases and J by 4 bases, leaving 12 bases between them. The CDR3 has 15 amino acids. The V gene's germline CDR1 is MGHRA and CDR2 YSYEKL. CDR3 nucleotide sequence: TGCGCCAGCAGCCAAGATTTGCGGCGGGGCACTGAAGCTTTCTTT. Translated, it gives CASSQDLRRGTEAFF.

The chain carries TRBV10-3 and TRBJ1-5; TRBD1 matches 8 bases. Germline CDR1 ENHRY, CDR2 SYGVKD. There are 14 residues in the CDR3. The ends lost 5 bases at V and 7 bases at J; junction bases unmatched: 7. The CDR3 sequence: CAISHSTGVQPQHF. The CDR3 region has the DNA TGTGCCATCAGTCATTCGACAGGGGTCCAGCCCCAGCATTTT.

Details on this clone: Other nucleotide sequences from this sample produce the same CDR3. The gene calls are TRBV7-9 and TRBJ1-1; D is unclear. CDR1 is SEHNR, CDR2 FQNEAQ, per germline (reference sequence). Trimming shortened V by 3 bases and J by 0 bases, and 17 bases separated the two germline ends. There are 17 residues in the CDR3. The CDR3 DNA reads as TGTGCCAGCAGCTTTAGGCCGACGGGAGAGATGAACACTGAAGCTTTCTTT. Its translation: CASSFRPTGEMNTEAFF. Variable domain in full (rest from reference TRBV7-9 and TRBJ1-1): DTGVSQNPRHKITKRGQNVTFRCDPISEHNRLYWYRQTLGQGPEFLTYFQNEAQLEKSRLLSDRFSAERPKGSFSTLEIQRTEQGDSAMYLCASSFRPTGEMNTEAFFGQGTRLTVV.

The rearrangement uses TRBV28 and TRBJ1-4; 10 positions agree with TRBD1. Looked up from germline, CDR1 is MDHEN and CDR2 is SYDVKM. The trim removed 6 bases at V and 0 bases at J, leaving 10 bases unmatched. This CDR3 region has 18 residues. The DNA of the CDR3 is TGTGCCAGCAGCGTCTTTGCGGGACAGGGGACAACTAATGAAAAACTGTTTTTT. Translated, it gives CASSVFAGQGTTNEKLFF.

The chain links TRBV5-6 to TRBJ2-2; D is possibly TRBD2 (6 bases). Germline V lookup: CDR1 SGHDT, CDR2 YYEEEE. The CDR3 sequence is 16 residues long. Between the trimmed V and J ends, which lost 0 bases and 4 bases, there was a span of 13 bases. CDR3 sequence: CASSLASRDFTGELFF. CDR3 nucleotide sequence: TGTGCCAGCAGCTTGGCCTCCCGGGACTTCACCGGGGAGCTGTTTTTT. Full variable domain (outside the CDR3, taken from reference TRBV5-6 and TRBJ2-2): DAGVTQSPTHLIKTRGQQVTLRCSPKSGHDTVSWYQQALGQGPQFIFQYYEEEERQRGNFPDRFSGHQFPNYSSELNVNALLLGDSALYLCASSLASRDFTGELFFGEGSRLTVL.

The chain joins TRBV7-9 to TRBJ2-1; TRBD2 matches at 7 bases. This CDR3 has 16 amino acids. Unmatched junction bases numbered 13, after V lost 5 bases and J lost 6 bases. Germline V gene data show CDR1 as SEHNR and CDR2 as FQNEAQ (reference sequence). CDR3 sequence: CASSPWGSGASNEQFF. CDR3 in DNA: TGTGCCAGCAGCCCCTGGGGCAGCGGGGCTAGCAATGAGCAGTTCTTC. The full variable domain, rest sourced from reference TRBV7-9 and TRBJ2-1, is DTGVSQNPRHKITKRGQNVTFRCDPISEHNRLYWYRQTLGQGPEFLTYFQNEAQLEKSRLLSDRFSAERPKGSFSTLEIQRTEQGDSAMYLCASSPWGSGASNEQFFGPGTRLTVL.

V gene TRBV27 combines with J gene TRBJ1-1; TRBD1 matches 7 bases. Trimming took 10 bases from V and 4 from J; bases not matched to a gene: 6. Germline loops: CDR1 MNHEY, CDR2 SMNVEV (reference sequence). This CDR3 region has 12 residues. Here the CDR3 DNA reads TGTGCCACCTCCGACAGGGCCACTGAAGCTTTCTTT. Amino acid sequence: CATSDRATEAFF.